Listed here are 31 T cell receptor beta chains from one sample, sequenced in a study of neurological immune-mediated disorders. TCRdb recomputed calls from the 5' RACE reads with MiXCR, one row per CDR3 protein. The sample lists 25,000 to 35,000 distinct CDR3 sequences; approximately 4.5% were seen once. Specimen: PBMCs. All receptors come from a young man in good health.

This clonotype was recorded many times. The chain's CDR3 is CASSLSGAPGPQHF. The CDR3 nucleotides read TGCGCCAGCAGCTTGTCCGGCGCTCCGGGGCCCCAGCATTTT. This rearrangement joins TRBV5-1 to TRBJ1-5, with D unresolved. Germline V gives CDR1 SGHRS, CDR2 YFSETQ. This CDR3 contains 14 residues. With 1 base removed from V and 9 bases from J, the gap between germline ends came to 14 bases. The complete variable domain, with remaining parts taken from reference TRBV5-1 and TRBJ1-5, reads KAGVTQTPRYLIKTRGQQVTLSCSPISGHRSVSWYQQTPGQGLQFLFEYFSETQRNKGNFPGRFSGRQFSNSRSEMNVSTLELGDSALYLCASSLSGAPGPQHFGDGTRLSIL.

This chain connects TRBV5-4 to TRBJ1-1; unclear D gene. The V gene lost 4 bases and the J gene lost 2 bases, with 15 bases spanning the gap. The CDR3 is 15 residues long. Germline values: CDR1 SGHNT, CDR2 YYREEE (reference sequence). The CDR3 region has the DNA TGTGCCAGCAGCAATCTTGGGGTCGACAACACTGAAGCTTTCTTT. Its protein product is CASSNLGVDNTEAFF.

This clonotype was picked up many times. The V gene is TRBV19, the J gene TRBJ1-4; 8 positions match TRBD1. CDR1 LNHDA and CDR2 SQIVND come from the germline V gene (reference sequence). This CDR3 is built from 15 residues. V was pared by 10 bases and J by 4 bases, with 11 bases of the junction left unmatched. The CDR3 bases are TGTGCCACAGGACAGGGTCCTCCTCGTAATGAAAAACTGTTTTTT. Its protein is CATGQGPPRNEKLFF.

This clonotype was observed many times. The V call is TRBV27, the J call TRBJ2-7; TRBD2 matches 8 bases. Trimming took 3 bases from V and 2 from J; bases not matched to a gene: 6. CDR1 MNHEY and CDR2 SMNVEV come from the germline V gene (reference sequence). CDR3 length equals 15 residues. Here the CDR3 reads CASSFATGGAYEQYF. CDR3 in DNA: TGTGCCAGCAGTTTCGCCACGGGGGGGGCCTACGAGCAGTACTTC.

This clonotype rates as medium-sized. The chain joins TRBV12-5 to TRBJ1-2; 11 bases agree with TRBD1. The germline gives CDR1 LGHNT, CDR2 FRNRAP. The CDR3 is 15 amino acids. With V trimmed by 6 bases and J by 2 bases, 5 bases remained unmatched. The CDR3 DNA follows: TGTGCTAGTGGGAAGGGACAGGGGGTAAACTATGGCTACACCTTC. The encoded protein is CASGKGQGVNYGYTF.

Ten or more counts support this clonotype. The chain carries TRBV5-1 and TRBJ1-1, with D possibly TRBD1 on 5 matching bases. This CDR3 is 18 amino acids long. Germline V gene lookup returns CDR1 SGHRS and CDR2 YFSETQ. V lost 1 base to trimming and J lost 3 bases, with 22 bases between them. CDR3 region: CASSLFQGSRQWDTEAFF. The CDR3 DNA reads TGCGCCAGCAGCTTGTTTCAGGGTTCCCGTCAATGGGACACTGAAGCTTTCTTT.

This clonotype was observed many times. The rearrangement links TRBV6-5 to TRBJ1-1; unclear D gene. Germline lookup yields CDR1 MNHEY and CDR2 SVGAGI. Trimming took 6 bases from V and 10 from J, leaving 18 bases between them. There are 13 residues in the CDR3. The CDR3 bases are TGTGCCAGCAGCTACGTCGGAGGCTGGGGAGCTTTCTTT. Translated, it gives CASSYVGGWGAFF.

This clonotype was picked up many times. The chain has TRBV5-1 and TRBJ1-3; 7 nucleotides agree with TRBD1. This CDR3 comprises 14 residues. Per the germline V gene, CDR1 is SGHRS and CDR2 is YFSETQ. The V segment lost 2 bases and the J segment 2 bases; nucleotides outside the gene matches: 1. The CDR3 nucleotides are TGCGCCAGCAGCTTACAGGGGACTGGAAACACCATATATTTT. Its translation: CASSLQGTGNTIYF.

There are many counts of this clonotype. The chain combines TRBV6-5 with TRBJ1-3, with D unresolved. Trimming pared 0 bases from V and 2 bases from J, leaving 8 bases between. This CDR3 spans 15 amino acids. The germline gives CDR1 MNHEY, CDR2 SVGAGI. The CDR3 region is CASSYSPDAGNTIYF. CDR3 DNA: TGTGCCAGCAGTTACTCGCCAGACGCTGGAAACACCATATATTTT.

This clonotype came up many times. This sequence joins TRBV5-1 and TRBJ1-1; no firm D call. V gave up 4 bases and J gave up 1 base, with 8 bases separating them. This CDR3 has 13 residues. The germline gives CDR1 SGHRS, CDR2 YFSETQ. CDR3 DNA: TGCGCCAGCAGCCAATCGAAGAACACTGAAGCTTTCTTT. Protein product: CASSQSKNTEAFF. Full variable domain (remainder filled in from reference TRBV5-1 and TRBJ1-1): KAGVTQTPRYLIKTRGQQVTLSCSPISGHRSVSWYQQTPGQGLQFLFEYFSETQRNKGNFPGRFSGRQFSNSRSEMNVSTLELGDSALYLCASSQSKNTEAFFGQGTRLTVV.

This clonotype was counted many times. CDR3 protein: CASSLGTNYGYTF. In DNA, the CDR3 is TGCGCCAGCAGCTTGGGAACCAACTATGGCTACACCTTC. The chain recombines TRBV5-1 with TRBJ1-2; D gene uncertain. Germline loops: CDR1 SGHRS, CDR2 YFSETQ. The V and J ends lost 0 bases and 2 bases respectively, with 5 bases between them. The CDR3 contains 13 residues.

This clonotype was found many times. The chain recombines TRBV7-3 with TRBJ2-5; 9 nucleotides align to TRBD1. The CDR3 covers 13 residues. After removal of 4 bases from V and 5 bases from J, the junction contained 2 bases not matched to a gene. CDR1 SGHTA and CDR2 FQGTGA come from the germline V gene. DNA of the CDR3: TGTGCCAGCAGCTCCACAGGGGGCGAGACCCAGTACTTC. Its translation is CASSSTGGETQYF.

This clonotype was seen ten or more times. The chain uses TRBV27 and TRBJ1-2; D ambiguous. V was cut by 0 bases and J by 8 bases, with 10 bases left in between. Germline CDR1 MNHEY, CDR2 SMNVEV (reference sequence). The CDR3 length is 13 residues. The CDR3: CASSLSMNDGYTF. The CDR3 nucleotides are TGTGCCAGCAGTTTATCGATGAATGACGGCTACACCTTC.

There are many counts of this clonotype. The CDR3: CSPSRGQETQYF. In DNA, the CDR3 is TGCAGTCCTTCACGGGGGCAAGAGACCCAGTACTTC. The chain uses TRBV20-1 and TRBJ2-5; D is perhaps TRBD2 (6 bases). This CDR3 has 12 amino acids. The germline V and J ends were trimmed by 8 bases and 2 bases, with 12 bases remaining between them. Germline CDR1 and CDR2: DFQATT and SNEGSKA (reference sequence).

This clonotype was observed at least ten times. V and J are TRBV5-1 and TRBJ2-2; 9 positions agree with TRBD2. Germline-derived CDR1 and CDR2 are SGHRS and YFSETQ. CDR3 length equals 16 residues. V gave up 4 bases and J gave up 4 bases; unmatched junction bases: 8. CDR3 DNA: TGCGCCAGCAGCGGCGGGGGGGGCGCCGCCACCGGGGAGCTGTTTTTT. It encodes CASSGGGGAATGELFF.

This clonotype has at least ten counts. The V and J genes are TRBV7-2 and TRBJ2-4; a possible D gene is TRBD1 (5 bases). V was cut by 5 bases and J by 0 bases, with 23 bases left in between. The germline CDR1 and CDR2 sequences are SGHTA and FQGNSA. This CDR3 has 19 amino acids. The CDR3: CASSPRQLQTLLAKNIQYF. The CDR3 DNA follows: TGTGCCAGCAGCCCTCGACAGTTACAAACCTTACTAGCCAAAAACATTCAGTACTTC. Based on the CDR3 plus reference TRBV7-2 and TRBJ2-4, the full variable domain is GAGVSQSPSNKVTEKGKDVELRCDPISGHTALYWYRQSLGQGLEFLIYFQGNSAPDKSGLPSDRFSAERTGGSVSTLTIQRTQQEDSAVYLCASSPRQLQTLLAKNIQYFGAGTRLSVL.

In this sample, this clonotype turned up many times. The chain uses TRBV20-1 and TRBJ1-1; no clear D. This CDR3 comprises 14 residues. Germline loops: CDR1 DFQATT, CDR2 SNEGSKA (reference sequence). V was shortened by 6 bases and J by 6 bases, with 20 bases between the two germline ends. This CDR3 is CSARMGLKGPEAFF. CDR3 bases: TGCAGTGCCAGGATGGGCCTTAAGGGTCCTGAAGCTTTCTTT.

In its sample, this clonotype was seen many times. The V gene is TRBV20-1, the J gene TRBJ1-1, with 10 bases aligning to TRBD1. The V and J ends lost 7 bases and 4 bases, in that order; junction bases with no gene match: 15. Germline V CDR1 and CDR2: DFQATT, SNEGSKA (reference sequence). This CDR3 has 16 amino acids. CDR3 DNA: TGCAGTGTGGACAGGGGGTATAAGAAAGGACGCACTGAAGCTTTCTTT. It codes for CSVDRGYKKGRTEAFF.

In its sample, this clonotype was seen many times. The chain links TRBV12-3 or TRBV12-4 to TRBJ1-5; D unclear. CDR3 length equals 14 residues. V shed 7 bases and J shed 5 bases, with 15 bases lying between them. Written as DNA, the CDR3 is TGTGCCAGCACCGTCTTCGGCGGGGATCAGCCCCAGCATTTT. Translation: CASTVFGGDQPQHF.

This clonotype has a count of ten or more. The chain is built from TRBV6-2 or TRBV6-3 and TRBJ2-1; no reliable D call. The CDR3 loop spans 14 amino acids. The V and J ends lost 7 bases and 3 bases respectively, with 13 bases between them. Germline CDR1 is MNHEY and CDR2 is SVGEGT. CDR3 amino acids: CASTDLPIYNEQFF. For the CDR3, the DNA is TGTGCCAGCACCGACTTACCTATCTACAATGAGCAGTTCTTC.

There are many counts of this clonotype. The J gene is TRBJ2-4, the V gene TRBV7-9, with 9 bases identical to TRBD1. The trim removed 5 bases at V and 4 bases at J, leaving 6 bases unmatched. The CDR3 consists of 15 residues. Germline CDR1 reads SEHNR; CDR2 reads FQNEAQ (reference sequence). CDR3 loop: CASSRPGQGKNIQYF. In DNA form, the CDR3 reads TGTGCCAGCAGCCGCCCGGGACAGGGAAAAAACATTCAGTACTTC.

This clonotype appeared many times. In DNA form, the CDR3 reads TGCAGCGTTATCAGCTCGAGAGGCACTGAAGCTTTCTTT. It yields the protein CSVISSRGTEAFF. The chain recombines TRBV29-1 with TRBJ1-1; the D is unclear. V lost 5 bases to trimming and J lost 4 bases, with 14 bases between them. CDR1 SQVTM and CDR2 ANQGSEA come from the germline V gene. The CDR3 is 13 amino acids.

Many counts were recorded for this clonotype. The chain has TRBV6-6 and TRBJ2-3; perhaps D is TRBD1 or TRBD2 (5 bases each). Germline CDR1 and CDR2: MNHNY and SVGAGI (reference sequence). The CDR3 runs to 12 residues. V lost 11 bases and J 2 bases, leaving 11 bases between the germline ends. As DNA, the CDR3 is TGTGCCGTGGTGGGGGACACAGATACGCAGTATTTT. Translating it yields CAVVGDTDTQYF.

This clonotype was seen many times. This rearrangement joins TRBV11-2 to TRBJ2-1; D is ambiguous. V lost 2 bases and J 4 bases, leaving 12 bases between the germline ends. The CDR3 has 15 residues. Per the germline V gene, CDR1 is SGHAT and CDR2 is FQNNGV. CDR3 in DNA: TGTGCCAGCAGCTTATCGAGAAGCCGTTACAATGAGCAGTTCTTC. It specifies CASSLSRSRYNEQFF.

This clonotype was recorded many times. The J gene is TRBJ1-2, the V gene TRBV12-3 or TRBV12-4; the match to TRBD1 covers 8 bases. The V segment lost 4 bases and the J segment 0 bases; nucleotides outside the gene matches: 4. The CDR3 has 15 residues. CDR3 residues: CASSSQGASNYGYTF. CDR3 in DNA: TGTGCCAGCAGTTCTCAGGGGGCGTCTAACTATGGCTACACCTTC.

Many counts were recorded for this clonotype. CDR3 coding DNA: TGTGCCAGCCTCGGGGTGGGACAGCCTTTCTACAATGAGCAGTTCTTC. This sequence encodes CASLGVGQPFYNEQFF. The chain links TRBV6-2 or TRBV6-3 to TRBJ2-1; 7 bases are shared with TRBD1. With 8 bases clipped from V and 3 bases from J, the junction kept 13 bases outside the gene matches. The CDR3 totals 16 residues. The germline gives CDR1 MNHEY, CDR2 SVGEGT.

This clonotype came up many times. A read error may explain this, as a much larger clone is one base away. This rearrangement joins TRBV20-1 to TRBJ2-7; 8 nucleotides match TRBD2. Per the germline V gene, CDR1 is DFQATT and CDR2 is SNEGSKA (reference sequence). The V segment lost 3 bases and the J segment 5 bases; nucleotides outside the gene matches: 3. The CDR3 spans 12 residues. The CDR3 DNA follows: TGCAGTGCTAGCGGGGGGGCCAACGAGCAGTACTTC. Protein product: CSASGGANEQYF.

This clonotype came up many times. The chain couples TRBV20-1 to TRBJ2-5, with 8 bases that match TRBD2. Per germline, CDR1 DFQATT and CDR2 SNEGSKA (reference sequence). J gave up 2 bases and V 1 base, and 6 bases lay outside the gene matches. This CDR3 region has 15 residues. In DNA form, the CDR3 reads TGCAGTGCTAGAGTAAGCGGGGGACCTCAAGAGACCCAGTACTTC. Translated, it gives CSARVSGGPQETQYF.

This clonotype was counted many times. The V and J genes are TRBV5-6 and TRBJ2-5, with D unresolved. V lost 0 bases and J 4 bases, leaving 7 bases between the germline ends. The CDR3 spans 13 residues. Looked up from germline, CDR1 is SGHDT and CDR2 is YYEEEE. CDR3: CASSLGVVETQYF. CDR3 coding DNA: TGTGCCAGCAGCTTGGGGGTCGTAGAGACCCAGTACTTC.

This clonotype was detected ten times or more. J is TRBJ2-7 and V is TRBV10-3, with 7 nucleotides matching TRBD1. V lost 10 bases to trimming and J lost 1 base; unmatched junction nucleotides: 4. CDR1 is ENHRY, CDR2 SYGVKD, per germline. The CDR3 spans 12 residues. Here the CDR3 reads CASMGQSYEQYF. In DNA, the CDR3 is TGTGCCAGCATGGGACAGTCCTACGAGCAGTACTTC.

The sample holds many counts of this clonotype. This chain uses TRBV12-3 or TRBV12-4 with TRBJ2-3; TRBD1 matches at 7 bases. The CDR3 covers 17 residues. With 7 bases clipped from V and 0 bases from J, the junction kept 13 bases outside the gene matches. The CDR3 region is CASTYHFGQVSTDTQYF. CDR3 in DNA: TGTGCCAGCACCTACCATTTTGGACAGGTTAGCACAGATACGCAGTATTTT.